This T cell receptor (beta chain) appears in the sequencing data of a study of blood T cell repertoires in COVID-19. At the level of the study: Sample material is recorded as cDNA or gDNA derived from T cells, B-cell-depleted T cells, or PBMCs.

Categorization into cohorts depended on clinical history that participants reported. In the authors' methods: Reference gene primer amplification in the assay estimated nucleated cell counts. The method was immunoSEQ multiplex PCR; TCRdb's version includes in-frame clones alone and lacks a portion of them. The V and J calls and the clone size are those of that table, but D and trimming were determined from the DNA. The sample shows 200,000 to 250,000 clones, approximately 88% of them seen only once. Trimming pared 4 bases from V and 7 bases from J, leaving 19 bases between. The germline gives CDR1 MNHNS, CDR2 SASEGT. This CDR3 region has 16 residues.

The TCR originated in a woman aged 25 to 45 who had been exposed to COVID-19. This chain joins TRBV6-1 and TRBJ1-4, with D perhaps matching TRBD1 (6 bases). Sequencing input: PBMCs or T cells enriched from blood (not recorded which). This CDR3 reads CASSGGPGEWGEKLFF. The CDR3 DNA sequence: TGTGCCAGCAGTGGAGGCCCAGGGGAGTGGGGTGAAAAACTGTTTTTT.